The 18 T cell receptor beta chains reported below all come from one sample, sequenced in a study of T cells after yellow fever vaccination (dated by TCRdb to between 2018 and 2021). What the treatment or condition label conveys for this sample: live attenuated yellow fever vaccine strain. Library preparation employed 5' RACE. Sequencing relied on an Illumina HiSeq 2500. Clones were called with MiXCR by TCRdb after fastp trimmed the public reads at Q25, and only in-frame beta chains were retained. Merged by CDR3 protein, the rows form single entries marked with the most common genes and DNA. This sample holds hundreds of thousands of distinct CDR3 sequences; roughly 8.7% were observed only once. Together, the top ten hold more than 15% of the sample. Source: PBMCs, taken on the day of the first yellow fever vaccination. The receptor source for this set is a man aged 18 to 30 who received the YFV17D yellow fever vaccine.

V gene TRBV20-1 combines with J gene TRBJ2-3, with 7 nucleotides matching TRBD2. CDR1 and CDR2 (germline): DFQATT, SNEGSKA (reference sequence). The V gene end was trimmed by 3 bases and the J gene end by 2 bases; junction bases not matched to a gene: 5. The CDR3 runs 14 residues. The DNA of the CDR3 is TGCAGTGCTAGCTCGGGGGGAGACACAGATACGCAGTATTTT. Its translation: CSASSGGDTDTQYF.

This clonotype has just one count. V gene TRBV5-1 combines with J gene TRBJ2-7; 7 positions agree with TRBD2. The V and J ends lost 2 bases and 2 bases, in that order; junction bases with no gene match: 4. This CDR3 is built from 14 residues. Germline CDR1 SGHRS, CDR2 YFSETQ. CDR3: CASSFRGDPYEQYF. CDR3 coding DNA: TGCGCCAGCAGCTTTCGGGGGGATCCCTACGAGCAGTACTTC.

This chain links TRBV29-1 with TRBJ2-6, with TRBD1 matching over 9 bases. With 6 bases clipped from V and 0 bases from J, the junction kept 3 bases outside the gene matches. The CDR3 length is 15 residues. Looked up from germline, CDR1 is SQVTM and CDR2 is ANQGSEA. The CDR3, as DNA: TGCAGCGTGGGACAGGGAAGCTCTGGGGCCAACGTCCTGACTTTC. The encoded protein is CSVGQGSSGANVLTF.

This clonotype was detected many times. The chain is built from TRBV4-2 and TRBJ2-1, with D tentatively TRBD1 or TRBD2 (5 bases each). V shed 4 bases and J shed 0 bases, with 10 bases lying between them. This CDR3 has 15 residues. In germline, CDR1 is LGHNA, CDR2 YNFKEQ. The CDR3 here is CASSPPGSSYNEQFF. The CDR3, as DNA: TGTGCCAGCAGCCCCCCAGGGAGCTCCTACAATGAGCAGTTCTTC.

This clonotype was picked up a small number of times. The DNA for the CDR3 is TGTGCCAGCAGCTTAGCCCTGGGAAATTCACCCCTCCACTTT. Amino acid sequence: CASSLALGNSPLHF. The V and J genes are TRBV7-9 and TRBJ1-6; D uncertain. Per the germline V gene, CDR1 is SEHNR and CDR2 is FQNEAQ (reference sequence). V lost 0 bases to trimming and J lost 7 bases, with 7 bases between them. This CDR3 is 14 amino acids long.

V is TRBV7-2 and J is TRBJ1-5, with D possibly matching TRBD1 (6 bases). V was pared by 2 bases and J by 5 bases, with 13 bases between. Germline V CDR1 and CDR2: SGHTA, FQGNSA. The CDR3 extends over 15 amino acids. CDR3 DNA: TGTGCCAGCAGCTTACGGTACAGGGACGATCAGCCCCAGCATTTT. Its translation: CASSLRYRDDQPQHF.

This clonotype was seen more than once but under ten times. The V gene is TRBV27, the J gene TRBJ1-5; D call uncertain. Trimming shortened V by 5 bases and J by 1 base, and 15 bases separated the two germline ends. Germline CDR1 and CDR2: MNHEY and SMNVEV (reference sequence). The CDR3 totals 16 residues. The CDR3 is CASSISPVRSNQPQHF. The CDR3 DNA reads TGTGCCAGCAGTATCAGCCCCGTCCGGAGCAATCAGCCCCAGCATTTT.

The rearrangement links TRBV7-9 to TRBJ2-1; D tentatively reads TRBD1 or TRBD2 (5 bases each). The CDR3 length is 16 residues. V lost 5 bases and J 6 bases, leaving 20 bases between the germline ends. Per the germline V gene, CDR1 is SEHNR and CDR2 is FQNEAQ (reference sequence). This CDR3 reads CASSPRQTYAGNEQFF. The CDR3 bases are TGTGCCAGCAGCCCGCGACAGACGTACGCGGGCAATGAGCAGTTCTTC.

This sequence joins TRBV4-1 and TRBJ1-2; D is unresolved. Germline V gene lookup returns CDR1 MGHRA and CDR2 YSYEKL. This CDR3 spans 16 amino acids. V was trimmed by 1 base and J by 0 bases, leaving 12 bases between them. DNA of the CDR3: TGCGCCAGCAGCCAAGGGTCGTTTGGAGCTAACTATGGCTACACCTTC. Encoded protein: CASSQGSFGANYGYTF.

Note on this clonotype: The junction departs from the called germline gene at one end, perhaps through a read error. For the CDR3, the DNA is TGTGCCACCAGTGACCCCCGGACAGGGGGCATTAACTCTGGCTACACCTTC. It yields the protein CATSDPRTGGINSGYTF. V gene TRBV24-1 combines with J gene TRBJ1-2, with 11 bases matching TRBD1. The CDR3 consists of 17 residues. Germline CDR1 KGHDR, CDR2 SFDVKD.

This chain connects TRBV12-3 or TRBV12-4 to TRBJ2-2, with 10 bases matching TRBD1. The CDR3 runs to 15 residues. Trimming at V came to 6 bases and at J to 3 bases, leaving 4 bases not matched to a gene. DNA of the CDR3: TGTGCCAGCAGCAGACAGGGGGCTCACACCGGGGAGCTGTTTTTT. It translates to CASSRQGAHTGELFF.

This clonotype appeared many times. This chain connects TRBV19 to TRBJ1-6; 7 positions match TRBD1. Germline values: CDR1 LNHDA, CDR2 SQIVND (reference sequence). This CDR3 region has 13 residues. Trimming at V came to 10 bases and at J to 4 bases, leaving 4 bases not matched to a gene. In DNA, the CDR3 is TGTGCCACCAGGACAGGTTATAATTCACCCCTCCACTTT. As protein: CATRTGYNSPLHF.

The chain recombines TRBV24-1 with TRBJ2-3; D may be TRBD2 (7 bases). Trimming cost V 5 bases and J 3 bases, with 11 bases left between them. Germline values: CDR1 KGHDR, CDR2 SFDVKD. The CDR3 consists of 14 residues. The CDR3 nucleotides are TGTGCCACCAGTGTACAGGGAGGGACAGATACGCAGTATTTT. Protein: CATSVQGGTDTQYF.

Note on this clonotype: It is likely a read error, because the conserved phenylalanine at the end of the CDR3 is missing. The chain employs TRBV7-9 and TRBJ2-5; no definite D call. The CDR3 is made up of 14 amino acids. The V end lost 3 bases, the J end lost 1 base, and 9 bases lay between the germline ends. Germline CDR1 SEHNR, CDR2 FQNEAQ (reference sequence). CDR3 nucleotides: TGTGCCAGCAGCTTTCTGACCGGCCAAGAGACCCAGTACTTA. It specifies CASSFLTGQETQYL.

In nucleotides, the CDR3 is TGCAGCGTTAAGAGATCTAATGAAAAACTGTTTTTT. Its translation is CSVKRSNEKLFF. The chain is built from TRBV29-1 and TRBJ1-4; D remains unclear. The CDR3 contains 12 residues. The V gene lost 5 bases and the J gene lost 3 bases, with 7 bases spanning the gap. Per the germline V gene, CDR1 is SQVTM and CDR2 is ANQGSEA.

This clonotype was counted between two and nine times. This chain links TRBV12-3 or TRBV12-4 with TRBJ1-2; perhaps TRBD1 as D (5 bases). Trimming took 5 bases from V and 14 from J, leaving 18 bases between them. The CDR3 is made up of 12 amino acids. This chain's CDR3 is CASSDRQLVGTF. The CDR3 bases are TGTGCCAGCAGTGACCGACAGCTCGTCGGGACCTTC.

The chain combines TRBV20-1 with TRBJ2-3, with 8 positions matching TRBD2. This CDR3 spans 14 amino acids. Germline V lookup: CDR1 DFQATT, CDR2 SNEGSKA (reference sequence). J was trimmed by 0 bases and V by 6 bases; bases with no gene match: 5. The CDR3 region has the DNA TGCAGTGCCCTACTAGCGGACAGCACAGATACGCAGTATTTT. Its protein is CSALLADSTDTQYF.

Many counts were recorded for this clonotype. The chain recombines TRBV5-1 with TRBJ2-7, with 12 bases identical to TRBD2. The CDR3 runs 16 residues. Germline-derived CDR1 and CDR2 are SGHRS and YFSETQ. The junction had 2 bases not matched to a gene; V was cut back by 1 base and J by 0 bases. Here the CDR3 reads CASSLLAGGSSYEQYF. CDR3 coding DNA: TGCGCCAGCAGCTTGCTAGCGGGGGGGAGCTCCTACGAGCAGTACTTC.